These 22 T cell receptor beta chains were all obtained from the same sample, sequenced in a study of regulatory T cells in long-lasting Graves disease. Noted time point: persistent/refractory GD, antithyroid drugs over 5 years with positive TRAb. Construction of the TCR library relied on RNA isolated from PBMCs. To make TCR beta libraries, researchers used iRepertoire HTBI primers and Arm-PCR of CDR3 regions. MiXCR was run by TCRdb on the multiplex PCR reads, yielding one entry per CDR3 protein. The sample gives approximately 360,000 distinct CDR3 sequences, roughly 24% of which show up once; 28% is in the top ten. The source was peripheral blood mononuclear cells (PBMCs), collected when the disease was refractory, from a patient treated with antithyroid drugs. These receptor sequences come from a middle-aged woman with Graves disease.

A single count supports this clonotype. This chain uses TRBV9 with TRBJ2-5; D gene unclear. The CDR3 is 16 amino acids. The germline gives CDR1 SGDLS, CDR2 YYNGEE. The V end was cut by 0 bases, the J end by 1 base, with 13 bases between. CDR3 bases: TGTGCCAGCAGCGTAGGTCCCCCAGCTTTCCAAGAGACCCAGTACTTC. This encodes CASSVGPPAFQETQYF.

This clonotype was counted ten times or more. DNA for the CDR3: TGTGCCAGCAGTCTTGGACAGGGAGCTAATGAAAAACTGTTTTTT. Translating it yields CASSLGQGANEKLFF. The chain combines TRBV28 with TRBJ1-4; 8 bases map to TRBD1. The CDR3 length is 15 residues. Per germline, CDR1 MDHEN and CDR2 SYDVKM. With 5 bases clipped from V and 3 bases from J, the junction kept 5 bases outside the gene matches.

This clonotype was recorded many times. The chain carries TRBV28 and TRBJ1-4; D possibly corresponds to TRBD1 (6 bases). The CDR3 covers 15 residues. Trimming removed 5 bases from V and 5 bases from J, with 15 bases in between. In germline, CDR1 is MDHEN, CDR2 SYDVKM. The CDR3 sequence: CASSIVKGGNEKLFF. The CDR3 DNA is TGTGCCAGCAGTATTGTTAAAGGGGGGAATGAAAAACTGTTTTTT.

This clonotype was found a few times. The chain is built from TRBV7-9 and TRBJ2-2; 7 bases align to TRBD2. J lost 2 bases, V lost 2 bases, and 8 bases had no gene match. The V gene's germline CDR1 is SEHNR and CDR2 FQNEAQ (reference sequence). The CDR3 totals 17 residues. The CDR3, as DNA: TGTGCCAGCAGCTTATGGGGAGGGAGGCCAAACACCGGGGAGCTGTTTTTT. Its protein product is CASSLWGGRPNTGELFF.

This clonotype was counted a few times. V usage is TRBV29-1 and J usage is TRBJ1-2; 10 nucleotides agree with TRBD1. Per the germline V gene, CDR1 is SQVTM and CDR2 is ANQGSEA. V lost 4 bases and J lost 6; bases outside the gene matches: 8. The CDR3 contains 14 residues. In DNA form, the CDR3 reads TGCAGCGTTGTTTTGACAGGGGGCTTCGATGGCTACACCTTC. As protein: CSVVLTGGFDGYTF.

The chain combines TRBV20-1 with TRBJ1-6; 9 bases line up with TRBD1. The trim removed 1 base at V and 1 base at J, leaving 5 bases unmatched. The CDR3 totals 17 residues. Germline V gene data show CDR1 as DFQATT and CDR2 as SNEGSKA (reference sequence). In DNA form, the CDR3 reads TGCAGTGCTAGAGCAGGACAGGGGATATCCTATAATTCACCCCTCCACTTT. Protein: CSARAGQGISYNSPLHF.

The chain employs TRBV6-1 and TRBJ2-7; a weak D match, TRBD1 (6 bases). Deletions cut 7 bases from V and 5 bases from J, with 21 bases between. The CDR3 covers 15 residues. Germline-derived CDR1 and CDR2 are MNHNS and SASEGT. The CDR3 bases are TGTGCCAGCACCCTACGCCCTACAGGGTCCCACGAGCAGTACTTC. This sequence encodes CASTLRPTGSHEQYF.

This chain uses TRBV28 with TRBJ1-5; 9 bases fit TRBD1. CDR1 is MDHEN and CDR2 is SYDVKM in the germline V gene. There are 14 residues in the CDR3. V shed 6 bases and J 6 bases; nucleotides not matched to a gene: 6. The CDR3 spells CASSPGQGTQPQHF. CDR3 sequence (DNA): TGTGCCAGCAGCCCTGGACAGGGGACTCAGCCCCAGCATTTT.

This clonotype was counted many times. V usage is TRBV28 and J usage is TRBJ1-2; D unclear. The length of the CDR3 is 14 residues. V was pared by 3 bases and J by 3 bases, with 11 bases between. From germline, CDR1 is MDHEN and CDR2 SYDVKM. The CDR3 loop is CASSFPRAYYGYTF. CDR3 nucleotides: TGTGCCAGCAGTTTTCCCCGGGCCTACTATGGCTACACCTTC.

The chain couples TRBV25-1 to TRBJ1-2, with TRBD1 matching 7 bases. Germline trimming cut 7 bases from V and 8 bases from J; bases unmatched to any gene: 13. Germline CDR1 reads MGHDK; CDR2 reads SYGVNS. This CDR3 has 14 amino acids. The CDR3 loop reads CASKWPGQSGGYTF. The CDR3 region has the DNA TGTGCCAGCAAATGGCCGGGACAGTCTGGAGGCTACACCTTC.

This clonotype was counted between two and nine times. The rearrangement joins TRBV10-1 to TRBJ2-2, with D hard to call. The CDR3 covers 12 residues. Germline CDR1 reads WNHNN; CDR2 reads SYGVQD (reference sequence). Trimming pared 3 bases from V and 8 bases from J, leaving 7 bases between. The CDR3 is CASSDPVGELFF. CDR3 in DNA: TGCGCCAGCAGTGACCCCGTGGGGGAGCTGTTTTTT.

J is TRBJ1-6 and V is TRBV19; no definite D call. CDR1 and CDR2 (germline): LNHDA, SQIVND (reference sequence). CDR3 size: 16 residues. Trimming pared 5 bases from V and 7 bases from J, leaving 18 bases between. The CDR3, as DNA: TGTGCCAGTAGTTCCCACGACTCCGCGGGCAATTCACCCCTCCACTTT. Its protein product is CASSSHDSAGNSPLHF.

At least ten counts were recorded for this clonotype. This chain uses TRBV2 with TRBJ2-7; D not resolved. CDR1 is SNHLY, CDR2 FYNNEI, per germline. V gave up 0 bases and J gave up 2 bases, with 11 bases separating them. The CDR3 extends over 15 amino acids. The CDR3 nucleotides read TGTGCCAGCAGTGAAGCGTACCCCTGGACCTACGAGCAGTACTTC. It translates to CASSEAYPWTYEQYF.

This clonotype was found a few times. The gene calls are TRBV6-1 and TRBJ1-3; D may be TRBD1 (6 bases). The CDR3 length is 14 residues. Germline lookup yields CDR1 MNHNS and CDR2 SASEGT. V shed 8 bases and J shed 1 base, with 12 bases lying between them. The CDR3 bases are TGTGCCAGCCGGAAACAGGGATCTGGAAACACCATATATTTT. Its translation is CASRKQGSGNTIYF.

The chain uses TRBV20-1 and TRBJ1-1; 7 bases are a match to TRBD1. Looked up from germline, CDR1 is DFQATT and CDR2 is SNEGSKA (reference sequence). V lost 3 bases and J lost 6; bases outside the gene matches: 4. The CDR3 has 12 amino acids. CDR3 sequence reads: CSARGQWAEAFF. CDR3 nucleotide sequence: TGCAGTGCTAGGGGACAGTGGGCTGAAGCTTTCTTT.

This clonotype occurred many times. The rearrangement uses TRBV28 and TRBJ1-6; tentative D call: TRBD1 (5 bases). The germline V gene has CDR1 MDHEN and CDR2 SYDVKM. V shed 3 bases and J shed 7 bases, with 10 bases lying between them. The CDR3 covers 14 residues. The CDR3, as DNA: TGTGCCAGCAGTTTTCAGGGAGCAAATTCACCCCTCCACTTT. Protein: CASSFQGANSPLHF.

The table lists this clonotype with many counts. The rearrangement links TRBV7-9 to TRBJ1-1; no clear D. V was pared by 5 bases and J by 5 bases, with 9 bases between. Germline V gene lookup returns CDR1 SEHNR and CDR2 FQNEAQ (reference sequence). The length of the CDR3 is 12 residues. The CDR3 here is CASSPVGTEAFF. The CDR3 DNA reads as TGTGCCAGCAGCCCGGTAGGGACTGAAGCTTTCTTT.

V is TRBV7-9 and J is TRBJ1-5; D ambiguous. Deletions cut 5 bases from V and 10 bases from J, with 12 bases between. This CDR3 region has 12 residues. Germline V CDR1 and CDR2: SEHNR, FQNEAQ (reference sequence). The CDR3 region is CASSRTGGPQHF. CDR3 nucleotide sequence: TGTGCCAGCAGCCGTACCGGAGGACCCCAGCATTTT.

The table lists this clonotype with a count of one. V is TRBV20-1 and J is TRBJ2-1; 11 nucleotides align to TRBD2. The ends lost 5 bases at V and 5 bases at J; junction bases unmatched: 11. This CDR3 comprises 16 residues. Germline CDR1 DFQATT, CDR2 SNEGSKA (reference sequence). CDR3 region: CSAGAYGTSGHNEQFF. In nucleotides, the CDR3 is TGCAGTGCTGGGGCCTACGGGACTAGCGGCCACAATGAGCAGTTCTTC.

As regards this clonotype: One end of the junction is discordant with germline, which a read error may explain. The chain employs TRBV28 and TRBJ2-2, with unresolved D. Germline V CDR1 and CDR2: MDHEN, SYDVKM. CDR3 length equals 13 residues. The CDR3 here is CASSLYRPGELSF. In DNA, the CDR3 is TGTGCCAGCAGTTTATATCGCCCCGGAGAGCTGTCTTTT.

This sequence joins TRBV29-1 and TRBJ1-3; 7 bases line up with TRBD1. CDR3 length: 16 amino acids. With V trimmed by 2 bases and J by 3 bases, 10 bases remained unmatched. Germline values: CDR1 SQVTM, CDR2 ANQGSEA. The CDR3 loop reads CSVEKGAKGRGNTIYF. In DNA, the CDR3 is TGCAGCGTTGAAAAGGGGGCAAAAGGACGTGGAAACACCATATATTTT.

There are a few counts of this clonotype. The chain is built from TRBV28 and TRBJ1-5; D is unclear. The CDR3 extends over 15 amino acids. V lost 7 bases and J lost 4, with 17 bases in between. CDR1 and CDR2 from the germline V gene are MDHEN and SYDVKM. The CDR3 coding sequence is TGTGCCAGCACCTTGCCCGGTGGGATTAATCAGCCCCAGCATTTT. Translated, it gives CASTLPGGINQPQHF.